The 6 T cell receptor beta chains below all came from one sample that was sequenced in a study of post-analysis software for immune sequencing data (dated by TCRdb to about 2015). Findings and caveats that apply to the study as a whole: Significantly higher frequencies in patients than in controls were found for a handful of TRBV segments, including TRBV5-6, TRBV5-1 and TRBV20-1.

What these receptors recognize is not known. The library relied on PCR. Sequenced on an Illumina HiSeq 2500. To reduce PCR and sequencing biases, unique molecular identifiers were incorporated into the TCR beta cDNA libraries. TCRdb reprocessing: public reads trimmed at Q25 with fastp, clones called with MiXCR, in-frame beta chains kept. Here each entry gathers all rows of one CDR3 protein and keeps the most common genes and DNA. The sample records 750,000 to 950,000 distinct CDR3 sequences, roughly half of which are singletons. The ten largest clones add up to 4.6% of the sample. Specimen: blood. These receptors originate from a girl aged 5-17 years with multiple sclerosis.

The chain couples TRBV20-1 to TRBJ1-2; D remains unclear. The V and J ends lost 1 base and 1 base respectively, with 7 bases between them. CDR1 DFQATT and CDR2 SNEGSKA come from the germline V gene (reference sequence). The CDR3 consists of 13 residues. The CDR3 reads CSARVDNNYGYTF. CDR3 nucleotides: TGCAGTGCTAGAGTAGACAATAACTATGGCTACACCTTC.

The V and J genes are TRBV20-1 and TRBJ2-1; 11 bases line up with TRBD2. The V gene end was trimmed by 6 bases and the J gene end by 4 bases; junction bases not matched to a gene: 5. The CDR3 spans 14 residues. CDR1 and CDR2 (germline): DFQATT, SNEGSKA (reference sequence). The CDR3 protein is CSATTSGVYNEQFF. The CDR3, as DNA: TGCAGTGCCACGACTAGCGGGGTTTACAATGAGCAGTTCTTC.

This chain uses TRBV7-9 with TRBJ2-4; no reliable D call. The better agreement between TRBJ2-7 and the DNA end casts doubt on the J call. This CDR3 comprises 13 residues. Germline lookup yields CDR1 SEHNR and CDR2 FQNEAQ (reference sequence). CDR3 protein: CASSPPNPYEQYF. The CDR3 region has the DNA TGTGCCAGCAGCCCCCCCAATCCCTACGAGCAGTACTTC.

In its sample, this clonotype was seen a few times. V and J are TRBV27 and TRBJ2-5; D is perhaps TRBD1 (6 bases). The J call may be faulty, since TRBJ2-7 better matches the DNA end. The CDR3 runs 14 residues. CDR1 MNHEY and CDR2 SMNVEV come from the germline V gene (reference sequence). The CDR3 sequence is CASSFYGTRYEQYF. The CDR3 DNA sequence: TGTGCCAGCAGTTTCTACGGGACACGCTACGAGCAGTACTTC.

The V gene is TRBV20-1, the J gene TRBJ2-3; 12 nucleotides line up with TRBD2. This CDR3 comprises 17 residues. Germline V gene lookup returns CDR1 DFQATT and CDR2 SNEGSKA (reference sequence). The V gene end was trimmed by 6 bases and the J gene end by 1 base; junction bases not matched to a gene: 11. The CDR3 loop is CSARTSGRQPRTDTQYF. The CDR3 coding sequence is TGCAGTGCCCGTACTAGCGGGAGGCAACCTCGCACAGATACGCAGTATTTT.

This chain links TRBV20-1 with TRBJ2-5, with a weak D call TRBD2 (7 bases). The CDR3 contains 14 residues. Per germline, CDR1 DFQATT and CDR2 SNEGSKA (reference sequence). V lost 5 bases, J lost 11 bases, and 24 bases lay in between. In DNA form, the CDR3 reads TGCAGTGCTGAAGGCCTAAGGGGGGGTGAGGAGCAGTACTTC. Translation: CSAEGLRGGEEQYF.